This is a list of T cell receptor beta chains from one sample in a study of T cell changes during pregnancy in multiple sclerosis. TCRdb's table, derived via immunoSEQ multiplex PCR, lists solely in-frame clones and lacks some. The sample has about 42,000 clones, roughly 80% seen once. This sample comprised CD4+ T cells from peripheral blood mononuclear cells, obtained before pregnancy. The receptors were gathered from a female donor with multiple sclerosis, enrolled in a pregnancy study. Each CDR3 is given with its conserved first and last residue. The D gene is left open where the match is weak. Size values are once, few and many counts, or a class for expanded clones, and some rows have none.

.,TRBJ1-1,TRBV6-1,13,few,CAGSRGKHAEAFF,TGTGCCGGGAGTCGGGGTAAACACGCTGAAGCTTTCTTT
TRBD1,TRBJ1-5,TRBV7-2,16,.,CASSPGGGLFNQPQHF,TGTGCCAGCAGCCCGGGAGGGGGCCTATTCAATCAGCCCCAGCATTTT
TRBD1,TRBJ2-7,TRBV5-4,13,once,CASRNYRGQEQYF,TGTGCCAGCCGCAATTATAGGGGGCAGGAGCAGTACTTC
.,TRBJ1-1,TRBV7-9,13,.,CASSYNVQPEAFF,TGTGCCAGCAGCTATAACGTACAACCTGAAGCTTTCTTT
TRBD1,TRBJ1-2,TRBV29-1,13,.,CSAAGTGNYGYTF,TGCAGCGCCGCCGGGACAGGGAACTATGGCTACACCTTC
.,TRBJ1-1,TRBV14,14,few,CASSQDLTRTEAFF,TGTGCCAGCAGCCAAGATCTGACGAGGACTGAAGCTTTCTTT
.,TRBJ2-3,TRBV6-6,13,.,CASSYSGQDTQYF,TGTGCCAGCAGTTACTCGGGGCAAGATACGCAGTATTTT
TRBD1,TRBJ2-3,TRBV15,15,.,CATKPDRGGTDTQYF,TGTGCCACTAAGCCGGACAGGGGTGGCACAGATACGCAGTATTTT
.,TRBJ2-7,TRBV11-2,13,few,CASSGLNRYEQYF,TGTGCCAGCAGCGGACTCAACCGCTACGAGCAGTACTTC
.,TRBJ2-6,TRBV19,16,.,CASSKGLISGANVLTF,TGTGCCAGTAGTAAAGGACTGATCTCTGGGGCCAACGTCCTGACTTTC
.,TRBJ1-1,TRBV19,14,.,CASTPTATNTEAFF,TGTGCCAGTACCCCGACAGCTACCAACACTGAAGCTTTCTTT
.,TRBJ2-6,TRBV10-3,11,.,CAIAVEDVLTF,TGTGCCATCGCCGTGGAGGACGTCCTGACTTTC
TRBD2,TRBJ2-3,TRBV4-2,16,.,CASSQERAGGLDTQYF,TGTGCCAGCAGCCAGGAGAGAGCGGGAGGGTTGGATACGCAGTATTTT
TRBD2,TRBJ2-5,TRBV30,13,once,CAWTSGGVETQYF,TGTGCCTGGACTAGCGGGGGGGTGGAGACCCAGTACTTC
.,TRBJ2-1,TRBV11-2,13,.,CASSKREVDEQFF,TGTGCCAGCAGCAAAAGGGAGGTGGACGAGCAGTTCTTC
.,TRBJ1-1,TRBV6-5,12,.,CASSYGRAEAFF,TGTGCCAGCAGTTACGGCAGGGCTGAAGCTTTCTTT
.,TRBJ1-5,TRBV19,14,.,CASSIIAGNQPQHF,TGTGCCAGTAGTATTATAGCAGGGAATCAGCCCCAGCATTTT
.,TRBJ2-7,TRBV5-1,16,.,CASSLGGGGAKDEQYF,TGCGCCAGCAGCTTGGGGGGGGGCGGAGCCAAAGACGAGCAGTACTTC
TRBD1,TRBJ1-6,TRBV5-1,15,.,CASSLGDRHNSPLHF,TGCGCCAGCAGCTTGGGGGACAGACATAATTCACCCCTCCACTTT
.,TRBJ1-2,TRBV6-4,14,once,CASSDPAGENGYTF,TGTGCCAGCAGTGACCCCGCAGGGGAGAATGGCTACACCTTC
TRBD2,TRBJ2-7,TRBV19,14,.,CASSNLAGGYEQYF,TGTGCCAGTAGTAACCTAGCGGGGGGCTACGAGCAGTACTTC
.,TRBJ2-7,TRBV18,14,.,CASSPPGRGNEQYF,TGTGCCAGCTCACCACCCGGCAGGGGAAACGAGCAGTACTTC
.,TRBJ1-2,TRBV5-1,13,.,CASSTEGTRGYTF,TGCGCCAGCAGTACGGAGGGAACGAGGGGCTACACCTTC
.,TRBJ2-2,TRBV5-6,13,.,CASSLPGAGELFF,TGTGCCAGCAGCTTGCCAGGGGCCGGGGAGCTGTTTTTT
.,TRBJ1-2,TRBV5-8,17,.,CASSFRDNKLANYGYTF,TGTGCCAGCAGCTTCCGGGACAACAAACTGGCTAACTATGGCTACACCTTC
.,TRBJ2-3,TRBV21-1,18,.,CASSTQRGRTSGTDTQYF,TGTGCCAGCAGCACTCAAAGGGGCCGGACTAGCGGCACAGATACGCAGTATTTT
.,TRBJ2-7,TRBV6-5,13,.,CASSYSGPREQYF,TGTGCCAGCAGTTACTCGGGCCCACGTGAGCAGTACTTC
.,TRBJ2-2,TRBV5-1,14,.,CASSKGQNTGELFF,TGCGCCAGCAGCAAGGGACAAAACACCGGGGAGCTGTTTTTT
.,TRBJ1-5,TRBV19,12,.,CATKDTYQPQHF,TGTGCCACCAAAGACACATATCAGCCCCAGCATTTT
TRBD1,TRBJ1-2,TRBV2,13,few,CASSVTGRDGYTF,TGTGCCAGCAGTGTGACAGGGCGGGATGGCTACACCTTC
.,TRBJ1-5,TRBV6-6,13,.,CASRISREGPQHF,TGTGCCAGCAGGATCAGCAGGGAAGGGCCCCAGCATTTT
TRBD1,TRBJ1-4,TRBV6-5,16,.,CASSSRTGGDGEKLFF,TGTGCCAGCAGTTCAAGAACAGGGGGCGACGGGGAAAAACTGTTTTTT
.,TRBJ1-1,TRBV2,14,few,CASSEAEGGTEAFF,TGTGCCAGCAGTGAAGCAGAAGGGGGAACTGAAGCTTTCTTT
TRBD2,TRBJ2-3,TRBV19,15,.,CASRVSGVNTDTQYF,TGTGCCAGTAGGGTAAGCGGGGTGAACACAGATACGCAGTATTTT
.,TRBJ1-2,TRBV15,13,few,CATSFSGGYGYTF,TGTGCCACCAGCTTTTCGGGAGGCTATGGCTACACCTTC
TRBD1,TRBJ1-2,TRBV25-1,13,.,CASSLTGAPGYTF,TGTGCCAGCAGTTTAACAGGGGCGCCTGGCTACACCTTC
.,TRBJ1-5,TRBV5-1,15,.,CASSKDRGGNQPQHF,TGCGCCAGCAGCAAGGACAGAGGAGGCAATCAGCCCCAGCATTTT
TRBD1,TRBJ1-2,TRBV7-3,13,.,CASSPGQGRDYTF,TGTGCCAGCAGCCCAGGACAGGGCCGGGACTACACCTTC
.,TRBJ1-2,TRBV6-1,16,.,CASSEAFYGGAYGYTF,TGTGCCAGCAGTGAAGCTTTTTATGGGGGGGCCTATGGCTACACCTTC
.,TRBJ1-3,TRBV11-3,14,.,CASSLGSSGNTIYF,TGTGCCAGCAGCTTAGGCAGCTCTGGAAACACCATATATTTT
TRBD1,TRBJ1-1,TRBV7-2,14,.,CASDRQGGGTEAFF,TGTGCCAGCGATAGACAGGGGGGAGGCACTGAAGCTTTCTTT
.,TRBJ2-6,TRBV14,17,.,CASSQALDSSGANVLTF,TGTGCCAGCAGCCAAGCTCTTGATAGCTCTGGGGCCAACGTCCTGACTTTC
TRBD1,TRBJ1-4,TRBV5-1,13,.,CASSTGTAEKLFF,TGCGCCAGCAGCACCGGGACAGCAGAAAAACTGTTTTTT
.,TRBJ1-1,TRBV6-4,13,.,CASRTAVSGEAFF,TGTGCCAGCAGGACGGCCGTTTCGGGTGAAGCTTTCTTT
TRBD1,TRBJ1-3,TRBV27,16,.,CASSLQDREAGNTIYF,TGTGCCAGCAGTTTACAAGACAGGGAAGCTGGAAACACCATATATTTT
.,TRBJ2-2,TRBV2,15,.,CASSETGRGSGELFF,TGTGCCAGCAGTGAAACAGGGAGGGGTTCCGGGGAGCTGTTTTTT
TRBD1,TRBJ2-7,TRBV6-5,14,once,CASSYSTGAYEQYF,TGTGCCAGCAGTTACTCGACAGGGGCCTACGAGCAGTACTTC
.,TRBJ1-1,TRBV10-3,13,.,CAIGMEEATEAFF,TGTGCCATCGGGATGGAGGAGGCAACTGAAGCTTTCTTT